The table lists the clone carrying this T cell receptor (beta chain) with many counts. The sample is drawn from a study of T-cell reconstitution after alpha-beta-depleted transplantation in children. The trim removed 3 bases at V and 4 bases at J, leaving 8 bases unmatched. The CDR3 runs to 17 residues. Germline CDR1 is LGHDT and CDR2 is YNNKEL (reference sequence). As it was prepared, the TCRbeta library received unique molecular identifiers. MiXCR, run by TCRdb on the PCR reads, gives a single entry per CDR3 protein. Of over 400,000 distinct CDR3 sequences listed, around 13% are singletons. The sequencing used PBMCs from the stem cell graft donor, collected from the stem cell graft. The J gene is TRBJ2-3, the V gene TRBV3-1; TRBD2 agrees at 12 bases. This clonotype originated in a human donor who donated a stem cell graft to a child with combined immunodeficiency. This CDR3 is CASSQTSGREIADTQYF. Here the CDR3 DNA reads TGTGCCAGCAGCCAGACTAGCGGGAGAGAAATAGCAGATACGCAGTATTTT.